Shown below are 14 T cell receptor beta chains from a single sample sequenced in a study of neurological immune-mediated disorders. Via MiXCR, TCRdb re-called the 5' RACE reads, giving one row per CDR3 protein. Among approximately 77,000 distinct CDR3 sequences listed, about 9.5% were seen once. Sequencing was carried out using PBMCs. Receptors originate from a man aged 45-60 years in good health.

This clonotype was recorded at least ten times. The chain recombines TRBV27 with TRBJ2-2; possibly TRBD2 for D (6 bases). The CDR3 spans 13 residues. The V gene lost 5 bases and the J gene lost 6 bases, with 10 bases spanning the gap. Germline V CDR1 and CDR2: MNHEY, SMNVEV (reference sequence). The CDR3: CASSTTSSGELFF. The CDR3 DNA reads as TGTGCCAGCAGTACCACTAGCTCCGGGGAGCTGTTTTTT.

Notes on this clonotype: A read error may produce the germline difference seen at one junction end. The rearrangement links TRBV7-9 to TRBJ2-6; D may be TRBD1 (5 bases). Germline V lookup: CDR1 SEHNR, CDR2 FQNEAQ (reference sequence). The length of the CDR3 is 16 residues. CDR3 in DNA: TGTGCCAGCAGCAGCCCATGGGAATATGGGGCCAACGTCCTTACTTTC. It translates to CASSSPWEYGANVLTF. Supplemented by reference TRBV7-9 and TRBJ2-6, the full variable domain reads DTGVSQNPRHKITKRGQNVTFRCDPISEHNRLYWYRQTLGQGPEFLTYFQNEAQLEKSRLLSDRFSAERPKGSFSTLEIQRTEQGDSAMYLCASSSPWEYGANVLTFGAGSRLTVL.

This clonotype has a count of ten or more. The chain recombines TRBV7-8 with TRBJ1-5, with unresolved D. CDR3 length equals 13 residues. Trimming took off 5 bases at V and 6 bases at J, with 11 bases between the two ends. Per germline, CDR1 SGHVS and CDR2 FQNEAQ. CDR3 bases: TGTGCCAGCAGCCTTCGGAACAGTCAGCCCCAGCATTTT. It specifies CASSLRNSQPQHF.

The CDR3 is CASSLYKGGAGGPVNEQFF. For the CDR3, the DNA is TGTGCCAGCAGTTTATATAAAGGGGGAGCGGGAGGACCCGTGAATGAGCAGTTCTTC. The chain employs TRBV28 and TRBJ2-1, with 9 nucleotides matching TRBD2. The CDR3 extends over 19 amino acids. V was clipped by 1 base and J by 7 bases; unmatched bases: 17. Germline CDR1 MDHEN, CDR2 SYDVKM.

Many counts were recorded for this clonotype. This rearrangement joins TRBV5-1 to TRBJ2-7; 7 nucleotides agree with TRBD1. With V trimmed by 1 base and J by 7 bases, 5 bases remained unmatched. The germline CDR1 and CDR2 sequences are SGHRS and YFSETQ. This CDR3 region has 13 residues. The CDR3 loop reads CASSLRGHQEQYF. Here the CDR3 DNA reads TGCGCCAGCAGCTTGAGGGGGCATCAAGAGCAGTACTTC.

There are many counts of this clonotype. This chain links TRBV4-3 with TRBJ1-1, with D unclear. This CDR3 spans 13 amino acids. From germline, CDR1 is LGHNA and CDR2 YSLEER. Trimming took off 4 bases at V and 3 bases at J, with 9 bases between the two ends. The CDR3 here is CASSPRGDTEAFF. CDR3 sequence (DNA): TGCGCCAGCAGCCCAAGAGGCGACACTGAAGCTTTCTTT.

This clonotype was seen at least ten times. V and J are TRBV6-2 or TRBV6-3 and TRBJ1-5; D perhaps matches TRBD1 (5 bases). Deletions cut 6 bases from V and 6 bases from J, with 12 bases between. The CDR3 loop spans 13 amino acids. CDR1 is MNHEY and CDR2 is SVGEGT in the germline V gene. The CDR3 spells CASSPRRGQPQHF. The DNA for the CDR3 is TGTGCCAGCAGCCCCCGGAGGGGTCAGCCCCAGCATTTT.

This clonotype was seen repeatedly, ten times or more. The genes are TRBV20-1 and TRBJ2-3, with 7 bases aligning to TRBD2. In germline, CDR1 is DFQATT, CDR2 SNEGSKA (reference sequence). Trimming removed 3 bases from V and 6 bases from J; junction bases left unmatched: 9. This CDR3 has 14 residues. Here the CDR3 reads CSASRAGVRDTQYF. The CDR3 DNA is TGCAGTGCTAGTAGGGCGGGAGTAAGGGATACGCAGTATTTT.

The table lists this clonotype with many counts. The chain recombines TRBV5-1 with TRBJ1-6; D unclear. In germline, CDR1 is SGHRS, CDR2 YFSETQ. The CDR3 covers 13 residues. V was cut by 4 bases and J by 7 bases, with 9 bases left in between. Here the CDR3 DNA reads TGCGCCAGCAGCGCAGGCGACAATTCACCCCTCCACTTT. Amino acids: CASSAGDNSPLHF.

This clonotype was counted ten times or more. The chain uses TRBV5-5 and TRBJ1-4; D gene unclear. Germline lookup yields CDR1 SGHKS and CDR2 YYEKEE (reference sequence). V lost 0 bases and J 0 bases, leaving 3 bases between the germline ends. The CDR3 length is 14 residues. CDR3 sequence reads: CASSLVATNEKLFF. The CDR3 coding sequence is TGTGCCAGCAGCTTGGTTGCAACTAATGAAAAACTGTTTTTT.

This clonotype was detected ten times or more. The CDR3 bases are TGTGCCAGCAGTTTCGAGTTAATGAACACTGAAGCTTTCTTT. It yields the protein CASSFELMNTEAFF. The chain carries TRBV12-3 or TRBV12-4 and TRBJ1-1; no definite D call. The CDR3 runs 14 residues. V dropped 3 bases and J dropped 0 bases, with 8 bases sitting between them.

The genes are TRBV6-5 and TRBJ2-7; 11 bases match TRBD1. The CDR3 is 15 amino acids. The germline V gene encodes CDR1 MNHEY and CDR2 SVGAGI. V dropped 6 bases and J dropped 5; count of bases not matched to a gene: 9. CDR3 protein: CASSSKGQGEDEQYF. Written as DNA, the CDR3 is TGTGCCAGCAGCTCCAAGGGACAGGGGGAAGACGAGCAGTACTTC.

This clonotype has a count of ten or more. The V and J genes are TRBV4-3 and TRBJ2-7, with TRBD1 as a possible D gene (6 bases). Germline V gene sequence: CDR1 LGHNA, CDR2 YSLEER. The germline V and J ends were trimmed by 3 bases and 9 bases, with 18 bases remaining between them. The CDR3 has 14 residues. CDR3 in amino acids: CASSQRGVQGGQYF. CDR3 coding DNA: TGCGCCAGCAGCCAGAGGGGTGTACAGGGTGGGCAGTACTTC.

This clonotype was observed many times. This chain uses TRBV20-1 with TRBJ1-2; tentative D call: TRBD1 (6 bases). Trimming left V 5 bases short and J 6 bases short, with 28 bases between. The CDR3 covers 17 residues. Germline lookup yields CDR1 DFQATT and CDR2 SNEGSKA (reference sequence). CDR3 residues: CSAPSWGGVLGKDGYTF. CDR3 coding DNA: TGCAGTGCTCCTTCGTGGGGGGGCGTTTTAGGGAAAGATGGCTACACCTTC.